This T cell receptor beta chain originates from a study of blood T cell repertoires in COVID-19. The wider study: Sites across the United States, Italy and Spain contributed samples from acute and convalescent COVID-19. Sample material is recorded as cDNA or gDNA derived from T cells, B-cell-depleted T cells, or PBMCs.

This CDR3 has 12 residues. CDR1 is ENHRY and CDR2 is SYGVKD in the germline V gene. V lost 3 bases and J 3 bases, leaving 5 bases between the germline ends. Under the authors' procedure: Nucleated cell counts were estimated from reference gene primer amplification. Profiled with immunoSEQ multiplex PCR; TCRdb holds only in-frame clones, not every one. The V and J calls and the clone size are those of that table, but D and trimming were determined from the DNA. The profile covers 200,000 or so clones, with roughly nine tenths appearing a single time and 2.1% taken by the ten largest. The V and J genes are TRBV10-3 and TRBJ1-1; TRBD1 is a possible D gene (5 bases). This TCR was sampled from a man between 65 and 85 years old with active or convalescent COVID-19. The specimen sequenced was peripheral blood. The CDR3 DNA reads TGTGCCATCAGTGACAGGGACACTGAAGCTTTCTTT. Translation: CAISDRDTEAFF.